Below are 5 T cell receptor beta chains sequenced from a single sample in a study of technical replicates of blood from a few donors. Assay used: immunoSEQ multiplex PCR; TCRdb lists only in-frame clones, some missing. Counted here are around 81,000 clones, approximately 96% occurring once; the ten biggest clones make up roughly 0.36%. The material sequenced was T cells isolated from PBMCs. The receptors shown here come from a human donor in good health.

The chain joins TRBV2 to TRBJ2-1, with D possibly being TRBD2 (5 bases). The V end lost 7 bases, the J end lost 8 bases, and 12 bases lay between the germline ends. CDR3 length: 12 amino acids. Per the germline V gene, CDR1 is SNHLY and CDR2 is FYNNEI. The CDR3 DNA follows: TGTGCCAGCACGGCCCACGGGGATGAGCAGTTCTTC. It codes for CASTAHGDEQFF. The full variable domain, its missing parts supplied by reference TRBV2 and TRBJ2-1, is EPEVTQTPSHQVTQMGQEVILRCVPISNHLYFYWYRQILGQKVEFLVSFYNNEISEKSEIFDDQFSVERPDGSNFTLKIRSTKLEDSAMYFCASTAHGDEQFFGPGTRLTVL.

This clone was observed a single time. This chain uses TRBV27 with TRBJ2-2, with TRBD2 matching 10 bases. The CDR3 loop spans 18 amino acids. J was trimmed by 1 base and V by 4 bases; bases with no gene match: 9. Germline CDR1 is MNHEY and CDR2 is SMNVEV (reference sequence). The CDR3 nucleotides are TGTGCCAGCAGTTCATTGCTAGCGGGAGCCTGGAACACCGGGGAGCTGTTTTTT. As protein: CASSSLLAGAWNTGELFF.

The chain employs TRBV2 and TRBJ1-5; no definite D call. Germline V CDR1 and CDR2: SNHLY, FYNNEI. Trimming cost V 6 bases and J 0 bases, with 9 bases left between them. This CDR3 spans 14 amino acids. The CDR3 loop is CASRRGYSNQPQHF. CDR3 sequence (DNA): TGTGCCAGCAGACGCGGATATAGCAATCAGCCCCAGCATTTT.

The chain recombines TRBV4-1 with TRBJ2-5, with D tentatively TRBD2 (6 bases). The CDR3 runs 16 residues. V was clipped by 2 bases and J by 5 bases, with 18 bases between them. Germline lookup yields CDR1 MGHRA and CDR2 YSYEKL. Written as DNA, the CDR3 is TGCGCCAGCAGCCAAAACACCGGGACTCGAGGGGAGACCCAGTACTTC. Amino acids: CASSQNTGTRGETQYF.

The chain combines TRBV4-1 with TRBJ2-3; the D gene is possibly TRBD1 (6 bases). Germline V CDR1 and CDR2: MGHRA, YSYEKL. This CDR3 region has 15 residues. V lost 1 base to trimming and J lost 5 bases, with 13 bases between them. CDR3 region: CASSQGSRGGDTQYF. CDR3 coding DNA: TGCGCCAGCAGCCAAGGTTCCAGGGGTGGAGATACGCAGTATTTT.